Presented here are 23 T cell receptor beta chains from one specimen sequenced in a study of T cell responses to AZD1222 COVID-19 vaccine. Libraries were prepared by immunoSEQ multiplex PCR; TCRdb keeps only in-frame clonotypes and omits some of them. This table has 180,000 or so clones, over 85% appearing once. This sample comprised peripheral blood, obtained 28 days after the second AZD1222 dose. The receptor source for this set is an adult who received the AZD1222 COVID-19 vaccine.

The chain uses TRBV13 and TRBJ1-6, with a tentative D call TRBD1 (6 bases). Trimming took off 2 bases at V and 6 bases at J, with 14 bases between the two ends. The CDR3 loop spans 16 amino acids. Germline V CDR1 and CDR2: PRHDT, FYEKMQ (reference sequence). The CDR3 DNA reads TGTGCCAGCAGCTTAACAGGGCAAGTCTCTAATTCACCCCTCCACTTT. It is translated as CASSLTGQVSNSPLHF.

The chain carries TRBV27 and TRBJ2-3; 8 bases are shared with TRBD2. After removal of 2 bases from V and 6 bases from J, the junction contained 10 bases not matched to a gene. CDR3 length: 16 amino acids. CDR1 and CDR2 from the germline V gene are MNHEY and SMNVEV (reference sequence). This chain's CDR3 is CASSLGASGPLDTQYF. The CDR3 nucleotides read TGTGCCAGCAGTTTAGGGGCTAGCGGGCCCCTGGATACGCAGTATTTT.

The V and J genes are TRBV7-2 and TRBJ1-3; 7 bases align to TRBD1. J lost 4 bases, V lost 5 bases, and 14 bases had no gene match. This CDR3 is 17 amino acids long. In germline, CDR1 is SGHTA, CDR2 FQGNSA. CDR3: CASSQSLQGRPGNTIYF. The CDR3 DNA reads TGTGCCAGCAGCCAAAGTCTACAGGGGAGGCCGGGAAACACCATATATTTT. Complete variable domain (other parts from reference TRBV7-2 and TRBJ1-3): GAGVSQSPSNKVTEKGKDVELRCDPISGHTALYWYRQSLGQGLEFLIYFQGNSAPDKSGLPSDRFSAERTGGSVSTLTIQRTQQEDSAVYLCASSQSLQGRPGNTIYFGEGSWLTVV.

J is TRBJ2-2 and V is TRBV6-5; D might be TRBD2 (5 bases). The V gene lost 0 bases and the J gene lost 1 base, with 6 bases spanning the gap. The CDR3 contains 15 residues. Germline-derived CDR1 and CDR2 are MNHEY and SVGAGI. DNA for the CDR3: TGTGCCAGCAGTTACTCCGGACTGAACACCGGGGAGCTGTTTTTT. It is translated as CASSYSGLNTGELFF.

Here the CDR3 DNA reads TGTGCCAGCAGCTTATCGGCCTACGAGCAGTACTTC. Translated: CASSLSAYEQYF. The rearrangement joins TRBV7-9 to TRBJ2-7, with D hard to call. This CDR3 region has 12 residues. The V gene's germline CDR1 is SEHNR and CDR2 FQNEAQ (reference sequence). The V end lost 2 bases, the J end lost 2 bases, and 4 bases lay between the germline ends.

This sequence joins TRBV5-6 and TRBJ2-6; D unresolved. Trimming pared 0 bases from V and 0 bases from J, leaving 4 bases between. Germline CDR1 is SGHDT and CDR2 is YYEEEE. The CDR3 has 15 amino acids. This CDR3 is CASSLALSGANVLTF. CDR3 DNA: TGTGCCAGCAGCTTGGCCCTCTCTGGGGCCAACGTCCTGACTTTC.

This clone was picked up one time. The chain has TRBV19 and TRBJ2-3, with D maybe TRBD2 (5 bases). The CDR3 contains 15 residues. The V end was cut by 4 bases, the J end by 3 bases, with 14 bases between. CDR1 and CDR2 from the germline V gene are LNHDA and SQIVND (reference sequence). The CDR3 DNA sequence: TGTGCCAGTAGTACTACTTTGAGGGTTACAGATACGCAGTATTTT. Its translation: CASSTTLRVTDTQYF.

The genes are TRBV4-1 and TRBJ1-2; D gene ambiguous. V was cut by 3 bases and J by 0 bases, with 11 bases left in between. The CDR3 covers 15 residues. Germline CDR1 MGHRA, CDR2 YSYEKL. CDR3 region: CASSHGPGTNYGYTF. The CDR3 DNA reads as TGCGCCAGCAGCCACGGGCCCGGAACTAACTATGGCTACACCTTC.

This sequence joins TRBV2 and TRBJ1-3; D gene ambiguous. CDR3 length: 14 residues. Germline V gene sequence: CDR1 SNHLY, CDR2 FYNNEI. V was pared by 2 bases and J by 0 bases, with 5 bases between. CDR3 region: CASSEQVSGNTIYF. In DNA, the CDR3 is TGTGCCAGCAGTGAACAGGTCTCTGGAAACACCATATATTTT.

The chain recombines TRBV10-1 with TRBJ2-7, with TRBD2 as a possible D gene (6 bases). The CDR3 loop spans 13 amino acids. The ends were cut back, 6 bases at V and 5 bases at J, with 14 bases in the middle. The germline gives CDR1 WNHNN, CDR2 SYGVQD (reference sequence). This chain's CDR3 is CASRFGGTDEQYF. DNA for the CDR3: TGCGCCAGCAGGTTCGGAGGGACGGACGAGCAGTACTTC.

The chain has TRBV19 and TRBJ1-2; 8 bases are shared with TRBD1. This CDR3 spans 14 amino acids. V lost 7 bases, J lost 4 bases, and 8 bases stayed unmatched. Germline V gene lookup returns CDR1 LNHDA and CDR2 SQIVND (reference sequence). CDR3 loop: CASNRGSSAYGYTF. Written as DNA, the CDR3 is TGTGCCAGTAACAGGGGGAGTTCAGCCTATGGCTACACCTTC.

The chain recombines TRBV25-1 with TRBJ1-1; D is unclear. The CDR3 runs to 12 residues. V was clipped by 4 bases and J by 5 bases, with 8 bases between them. The germline V gene has CDR1 MGHDK and CDR2 SYGVNS. The CDR3 bases are TGTGCCAGCAGTGTTACGGCGACTGAAGCTTTCTTT. This encodes CASSVTATEAFF.

The chain couples TRBV7-9 to TRBJ1-6; maybe TRBD1 (6 bases). CDR1 is SEHNR and CDR2 is FQNEAQ in the germline V gene (reference sequence). The V end lost 1 base, the J end lost 8 bases, and 9 bases lay between the germline ends. The CDR3 consists of 14 residues. The CDR3 DNA reads as TGTGCCAGCAGCTTAGGGGCAGGGGATTCACCCCTCCACTTT. Translated: CASSLGAGDSPLHF.

The gene calls are TRBV19 and TRBJ2-4; D gene uncertain. Deletions cut 5 bases from V and 0 bases from J, with 11 bases between. The CDR3 runs to 15 residues. The germline V gene has CDR1 LNHDA and CDR2 SQIVND (reference sequence). CDR3 nucleotides: TGTGCCAGTAGTTTTTGGGATTTAGCCAAAAACATTCAGTACTTC. As protein: CASSFWDLAKNIQYF.

This chain links TRBV7-2 with TRBJ1-1; D is undetermined. Germline lookup yields CDR1 SGHTA and CDR2 FQGNSA. This CDR3 has 11 amino acids. V was clipped by 7 bases and J by 4 bases, with 7 bases between them. The CDR3 reads CASKQITEAFF. The CDR3 bases are TGTGCCAGCAAGCAGATCACTGAAGCTTTCTTT.

As DNA, the CDR3 is TGTGCCAGCAGGGCGGGTCCGGGTTCACCCCTCCACTTT. The encoded protein is CASRAGPGSPLHF. This chain uses TRBV2 with TRBJ1-6, with D unclear. CDR3 length: 13 amino acids. Trimming shortened V by 6 bases and J by 9 bases, and 12 bases separated the two germline ends. Per germline, CDR1 SNHLY and CDR2 FYNNEI.

This chain links TRBV6-5 with TRBJ1-3; D not resolved. The germline V and J ends were trimmed by 8 bases and 4 bases, with 6 bases remaining between them. The CDR3 consists of 11 residues. Germline V lookup: CDR1 MNHEY, CDR2 SVGAGI. In DNA form, the CDR3 reads TGTGCCAGCTTCAGCGGAAACACCATATATTTT. The encoded protein is CASFSGNTIYF.

The chain has TRBV14 and TRBJ1-3; 7 positions match TRBD1. After removal of 1 base from V and 0 bases from J, the junction contained 3 bases not matched to a gene. The CDR3 has 16 amino acids. CDR1 and CDR2 from the germline V gene are SGHDN and FVKESK. The CDR3 spells CASSQGDSLSGNTIYF. The CDR3, as DNA: TGTGCCAGCAGCCAAGGGGACAGCCTCTCTGGAAACACCATATATTTT.

The chain links TRBV4-3 to TRBJ2-2; D not certain. Germline lookup yields CDR1 LGHNA and CDR2 YSLEER. The CDR3 is 14 residues long. V was shortened by 0 bases and J by 4 bases, with 6 bases between the two germline ends. The CDR3, as DNA: TGCGCCAGCAGCCAAGAGGGCTTCACCGGGGAGCTGTTTTTT. Its protein product is CASSQEGFTGELFF.

V is TRBV7-2 and J is TRBJ1-6; D ambiguous. Trimming pared 4 bases from V and 11 bases from J, leaving 12 bases between. In germline, CDR1 is SGHTA, CDR2 FQGNSA. The CDR3 totals 13 residues. CDR3 protein: CASSSLQGAPLHF. CDR3 in DNA: TGTGCCAGCAGCTCCCTACAAGGAGCACCCCTCCACTTT.

In DNA, the CDR3 is TGTGCCAGCAGTCAGGGTTACGCTGAAGCTTTCTTT. The encoded protein is CASSQGYAEAFF. This chain joins TRBV6-2 or TRBV6-3 and TRBJ1-1; TRBD1 is a possible D gene (5 bases). CDR1 and CDR2 (germline): MNHEY, SVGEGT. V lost 5 bases and J lost 6, with 10 bases in between. The CDR3 covers 12 residues.

The chain uses TRBV28 and TRBJ1-1; D may be TRBD1 (5 bases). The CDR3 length is 12 residues. The V and J ends lost 3 bases and 6 bases respectively, with 8 bases between them. Germline V CDR1 and CDR2: MDHEN, SYDVKM. CDR3 region: CASSFRAPEAFF. The CDR3 bases are TGTGCCAGCAGTTTCAGGGCACCTGAAGCTTTCTTT.

This clone was observed a single time. This sample includes further DNA sequences coding for the same CDR3. The chain has TRBV18 and TRBJ1-2, with D possibly TRBD1 on 6 matching bases. Trimming stripped 2 bases from V and 2 bases from J, with 6 bases between. The CDR3 sequence is 13 residues long. CDR1 is KGHSH, CDR2 LQKENI, per germline. CDR3: CASSPGQNYGYTF. The CDR3 region has the DNA TGTGCCAGCTCACCAGGACAGAACTATGGCTACACCTTC.